This paragraph covers one TCR beta chain sequence. Its specificity is not known. The sample originates from a study of CD8 T cells in ankylosing spondylitis. Trimming stripped 1 base from V and 5 bases from J, with 6 bases between. Germline-derived CDR1 and CDR2 are LGHDT and YNNKEL (reference sequence). This CDR3 is 13 amino acids long. Study observations and caveats: It was reported that disease-linked clones were significantly enriched in matched ankylosing spondylitis synovial fluid. Seemingly distinctive of ankylosing spondylitis blood was a TCR beta motif formed by eight highly homologous variants. As for the disease-linked clones, they showed a CD8+ phenotype and occurred at relatively low frequencies in peripheral blood. Both synovial fluid and blood in reactive arthritis had previously been reported to carry some motif variants.

Quantitative 5'-RACE with molecular barcodes generated TCR beta libraries. From the 5' RACE reads, TCRdb called clonotypes with MiXCR, one entry per CDR3 protein. The profile shows about 540,000 distinct CDR3 sequences, approximately 11% of them singletons. The gene calls are TRBV3-1 and TRBJ2-1; no clear D gene. The sequence was collected from a male donor with ankylosing spondylitis. Sequencing was done on a sample of blood, either unsorted or a sorted T cell fraction (not recorded which). In DNA, the CDR3 is TGTGCCAGCAGCCAAGCTCTAAACAATGAGCAGTTCTTC. It specifies CASSQALNNEQFF.